The 10 T cell receptor beta chains below all came from one sample that was sequenced in a study of metastatic and nonmetastatic thyroid tumors (dated by TCRdb to the early 2020s). None of the patients had been given any treatment before thyroid surgery. Library preparation employed PCR. These reads were obtained on an Illumina HiSeq 4000. The public reads were run again by TCRdb, first through fastp at Q25 and then through MiXCR, and only productive beta chains were kept. Counted in this sample were around 18,000 clones; approximately 20% of them appeared once. The ten largest make up approximately 15% of the sample. Material: tumor tissue. The source of these receptors is a female donor with papillary thyroid cancer or a benign thyroid nodule (not recorded which). Some clones in this sample may be carry-over from other donors' samples.

This clone was detected many times. The rearrangement uses TRBV7-8 and TRBJ2-2; D is possibly TRBD2 (6 bases). Looked up from germline, CDR1 is SGHVS and CDR2 is FQNEAQ. The CDR3 is made up of 14 amino acids. Trimming took off 5 bases at V and 4 bases at J, with 11 bases between the two ends. Written as DNA, the CDR3 is TGTGCCAGCAGCCGGGAGTGGGGCACCGGGGAGCTGTTTTTT. Its translation: CASSREWGTGELFF. Full variable domain (remainder filled in from reference TRBV7-8 and TRBJ2-2): GAGVSQSPRYKVAKRGQDVALRCDPISGHVSLFWYQQALGQGPEFLTYFQNEAQLDKSGLPSDRFFAERPEGSVSTLKIQRTQQEDSAVYLCASSREWGTGELFFGEGSRLTVL.

This clone was seen at least ten times. V gene TRBV20-1 combines with J gene TRBJ2-1; D ambiguous. Trimming shortened V by 2 bases and J by 3 bases, and 11 bases separated the two germline ends. CDR1 and CDR2 (germline): DFQATT, SNEGSKA (reference sequence). The CDR3 totals 14 residues. The DNA of the CDR3 is TGCAGTGCTAGACCTTGGCGGAACTACAATGAGCAGTTCTTC. Translated, it gives CSARPWRNYNEQFF.

The chain recombines TRBV12-3 or TRBV12-4 with TRBJ2-1; 13 bases match TRBD2. The ends lost 6 bases at V and 7 bases at J; junction bases unmatched: 6. There are 15 residues in the CDR3. The CDR3 loop is CASSLTGLAGNEQFF. The CDR3, as DNA: TGTGCCAGCAGCCTCACGGGACTAGCGGGGAATGAGCAGTTCTTC.

This clone was found many times. The rearrangement links TRBV11-3 to TRBJ1-2; D unclear. Germline V gene data show CDR1 as SGHNT and CDR2 as YENEEA. CDR3 length: 13 amino acids. The V end lost 5 bases, the J end lost 1 base, and 8 bases lay between the germline ends. CDR3 sequence (DNA): TGTGCCAGCAGCCATACAGTTAACTATGGCTACACCTTC. Protein product: CASSHTVNYGYTF.

Concerning this clone: A read error is likely, as this CDR3 ends without the conserved phenylalanine or tryptophan. The J gene is TRBJ2-1, the V gene TRBV3-1; TRBD2 aligns across 9 bases. CDR1 is LGHDT, CDR2 YNNKEL, per germline (reference sequence). This CDR3 has 15 residues. Trimming removed 4 bases from V and 3 bases from J; junction bases left unmatched: 4. For the CDR3, the DNA is TGTGCCAGCAGCCTAGCGGGAGAGGGCTACAATGAGCAGTTCTCC. It codes for CASSLAGEGYNEQFS.

This clone has a count of ten or more. The chain is built from TRBV19 and TRBJ1-5, with D uncertain. V lost 4 bases, J lost 7 bases, and 11 bases lay in between. Germline lookup yields CDR1 LNHDA and CDR2 SQIVND (reference sequence). The CDR3 spans 13 residues. The CDR3 loop is CASSTTPWQPQHF. For the CDR3, the DNA is TGTGCCAGTAGTACCACCCCTTGGCAGCCCCAGCATTTT.

This clone was found once. CDR3 coding DNA: TGTGCCAGCAGTGTGGGTGATGGCACTGAAGCTTTCTTT. It encodes CASSVGDGTEAFF. The rearrangement links TRBV2 to TRBJ1-1; D is undetermined. Germline CDR1 is SNHLY and CDR2 is FYNNEI. Trimming left V 4 bases short and J 4 bases short, with 10 bases between. CDR3 length equals 13 residues.

Ten or more counts support this clone. The sample holds other DNA sequences that translate to the same CDR3. This rearrangement joins TRBV6-1 to TRBJ2-5; TRBD1 aligns across 7 bases. The CDR3 runs 14 residues. CDR1 MNHNS and CDR2 SASEGT come from the germline V gene. V dropped 6 bases and J dropped 3; count of bases not matched to a gene: 7. CDR3 nucleotides: TGTGCCAGCAGCCCCGGGACAGAAAAAGAGACCCAGTACTTC. It is translated as CASSPGTEKETQYF.

This clone was seen ten or more times. J is TRBJ2-5 and V is TRBV24-1; 11 bases agree with TRBD1. The CDR3 runs 15 residues. The V gene end was trimmed by 3 bases and the J gene end by 5 bases; junction bases not matched to a gene: 4. Germline-derived CDR1 and CDR2 are KGHDR and SFDVKD. Written as DNA, the CDR3 is TGTGCCACCAGTGATCTGGGACAGGGGGGGGAGACCCAGTACTTC. It translates to CATSDLGQGGETQYF.

This clone has ten or more counts. Other DNA sequences in the sample encode the same CDR3. The V and J genes are TRBV28 and TRBJ2-6; TRBD2 agrees at 7 bases. The CDR3 is 15 amino acids. V was clipped by 6 bases and J by 1 base; unmatched bases: 3. Germline V gives CDR1 MDHEN, CDR2 SYDVKM. The CDR3 loop is CASSLGGSGANVLTF. The CDR3 nucleotides are TGTGCCAGCAGCCTCGGGGGGTCTGGGGCCAACGTCCTGACTTTC. The full variable domain, its missing parts supplied by reference TRBV28 and TRBJ2-6, is DVKVTQSSRYLVKRTGEKVFLECVQDMDHENMFWYRQDPGLGLRLIYFSYDVKMKEKGDIPEGYSVSREKKERFSLILESASTNQTSMYLCASSLGGSGANVLTFGAGSRLTVL.